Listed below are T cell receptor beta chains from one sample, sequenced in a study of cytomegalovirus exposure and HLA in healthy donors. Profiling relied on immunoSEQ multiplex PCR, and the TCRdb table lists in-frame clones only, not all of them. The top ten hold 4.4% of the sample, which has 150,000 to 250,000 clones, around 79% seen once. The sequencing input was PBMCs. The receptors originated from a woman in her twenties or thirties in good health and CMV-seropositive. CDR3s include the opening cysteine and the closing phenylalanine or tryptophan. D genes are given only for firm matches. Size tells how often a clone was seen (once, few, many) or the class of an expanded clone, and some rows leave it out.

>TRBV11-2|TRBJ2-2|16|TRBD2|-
CASSLGLAGRGGELFF
TGTGCCAGCAGCTTAGGTCTAGCGGGACGAGGCGGGGAGCTGTTTTTT
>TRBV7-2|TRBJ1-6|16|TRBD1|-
CASSQQPGQGNSPLHF
TGTGCCAGCAGCCAACAACCGGGACAGGGAAATTCACCCCTCCACTTT
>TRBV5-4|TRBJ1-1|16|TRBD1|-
CASSYGQGRGNTEAFF
TGTGCCAGCAGCTACGGACAGGGAAGGGGGAACACTGAAGCTTTCTTT
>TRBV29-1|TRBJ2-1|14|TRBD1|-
CSVKGGTGYNEQFF
TGCAGCGTTAAGGGGGGGACAGGGTACAATGAGCAGTTCTTC
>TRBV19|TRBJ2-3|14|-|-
CASSPRTYHHTQYF
TGTGCCAGTAGTCCCCGGACTTACCATCATACGCAGTATTTT
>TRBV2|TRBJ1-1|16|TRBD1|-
CASSVTTGGSGTEAFF
TGTGCCAGCAGTGTAACGACAGGGGGGAGTGGCACTGAAGCTTTCTTT
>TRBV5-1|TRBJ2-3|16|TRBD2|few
CASSVGGLAGRDTQYF
TGCGCCAGCAGCGTCGGGGGTCTAGCGGGCCGGGATACGCAGTATTTT
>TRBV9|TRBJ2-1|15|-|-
CASSVSAGVHNEQFF
TGTGCCAGCAGCGTCAGCGCAGGGGTCCACAATGAGCAGTTCTTC
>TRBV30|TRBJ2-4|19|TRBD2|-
CAWSVSPPLALIAKNIQYF
TGTGCCTGGAGTGTCAGTCCCCCACTAGCGCTTATAGCCAAAAACATTCAGTACTTC
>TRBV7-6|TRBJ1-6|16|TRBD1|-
CASSPGQGANNSPLHF
TGTGCCAGCAGCCCAGGACAGGGGGCGAATAATTCACCCCTCCACTTT
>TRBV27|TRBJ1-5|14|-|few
CASSLSRGNQPQHF
TGTGCCAGCAGTTTATCCAGGGGTAATCAGCCCCAGCATTTT
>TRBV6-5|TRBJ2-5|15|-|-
CASSSPRDYQETQYF
TGTGCCAGCAGTTCCCCCCGGGACTACCAAGAGACCCAGTACTTC
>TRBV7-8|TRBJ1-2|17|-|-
CASSLDPNRENIYGYTF
TGTGCCAGCAGCTTAGATCCTAACAGGGAAAACATCTATGGCTACACCTTC
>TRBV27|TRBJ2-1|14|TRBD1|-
CASSFGTGRNEQFF
TGTGCCAGCAGCTTCGGGACAGGGCGGAATGAGCAGTTCTTC
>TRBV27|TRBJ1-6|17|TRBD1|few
CASSQGVGRSYNSPLHF
TGTGCCAGCAGCCAGGGGGTGGGTCGGTCCTATAATTCACCCCTCCACTTT
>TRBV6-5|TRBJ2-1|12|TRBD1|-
CASRRQGNEQFF
TGTGCCAGCCGCAGACAGGGGAATGAGCAGTTCTTC
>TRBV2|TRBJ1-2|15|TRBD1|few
CASYPSDRGRYGYTF
TGTGCCAGCTACCCTTCCGACAGGGGGCGGTATGGCTACACCTTC
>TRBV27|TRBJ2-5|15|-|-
CASSLFSGNQETQYF
TGTGCCAGCAGTTTATTTAGCGGTAACCAAGAGACCCAGTACTTC
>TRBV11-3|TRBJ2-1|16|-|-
CASAYSGTNSYNEQFF
TGTGCCAGCGCCTACTCCGGGACAAACTCCTACAATGAGCAGTTCTTC
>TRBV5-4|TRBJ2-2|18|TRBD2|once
CASSSGLAGGPGTGELFF
TGTGCCAGCAGCTCGGGACTAGCGGGAGGGCCGGGCACCGGGGAGCTGTTTTTT
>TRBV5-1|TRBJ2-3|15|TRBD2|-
CASSFGLAGMDTQYF
TGCGCCAGCAGCTTCGGACTAGCGGGGATGGATACGCAGTATTTT
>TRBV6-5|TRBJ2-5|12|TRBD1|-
CASSPQGATQYF
TGTGCCAGCAGCCCCCAGGGGGCGACCCAGTACTTC
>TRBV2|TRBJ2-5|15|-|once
CASRRAGGGQETQYF
TGTGCCAGCAGGCGCGCAGGTGGGGGGCAAGAGACCCAGTACTTC